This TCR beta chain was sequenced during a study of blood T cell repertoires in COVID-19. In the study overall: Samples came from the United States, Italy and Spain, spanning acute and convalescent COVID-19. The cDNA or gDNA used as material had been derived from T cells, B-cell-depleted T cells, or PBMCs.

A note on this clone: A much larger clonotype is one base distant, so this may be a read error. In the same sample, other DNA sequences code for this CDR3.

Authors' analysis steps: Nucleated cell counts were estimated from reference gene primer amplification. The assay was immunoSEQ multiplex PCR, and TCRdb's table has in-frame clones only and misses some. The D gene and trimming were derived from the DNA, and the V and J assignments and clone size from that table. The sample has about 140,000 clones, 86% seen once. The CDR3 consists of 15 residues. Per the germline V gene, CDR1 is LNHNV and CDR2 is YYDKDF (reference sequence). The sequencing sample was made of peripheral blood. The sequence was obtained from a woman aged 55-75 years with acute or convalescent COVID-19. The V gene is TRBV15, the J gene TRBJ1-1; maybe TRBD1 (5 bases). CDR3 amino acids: CATSRDKGVNTEAFF. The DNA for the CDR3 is TGTGCCACCAGCAGAGATAAAGGGGTGAATACTGAAGCTTTCTTT. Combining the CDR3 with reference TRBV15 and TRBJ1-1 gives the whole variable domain DAMVIQNPRYQVTQFGKPVTLSCSQTLNHNVMYWYQQKSSQAPKLLFHYYDKDFNNEADTPDNFQSRRPNTSFCFLDIRSPGLGDTAMYLCATSRDKGVNTEAFFGQGTRLTVV.